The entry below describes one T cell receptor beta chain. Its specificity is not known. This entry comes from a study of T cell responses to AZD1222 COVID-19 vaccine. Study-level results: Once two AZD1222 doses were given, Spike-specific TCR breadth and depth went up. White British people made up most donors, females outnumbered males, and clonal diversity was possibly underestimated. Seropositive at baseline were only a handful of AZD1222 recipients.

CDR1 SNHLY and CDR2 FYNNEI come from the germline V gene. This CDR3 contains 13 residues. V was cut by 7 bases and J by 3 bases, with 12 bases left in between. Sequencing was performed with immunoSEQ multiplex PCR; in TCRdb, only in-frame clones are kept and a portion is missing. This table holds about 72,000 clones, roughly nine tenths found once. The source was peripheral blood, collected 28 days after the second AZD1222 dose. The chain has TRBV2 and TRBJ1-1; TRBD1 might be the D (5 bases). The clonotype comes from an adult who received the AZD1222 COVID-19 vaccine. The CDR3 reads CASTGERYTEAFF. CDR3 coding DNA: TGTGCCAGCACGGGGGAAAGGTACACTGAAGCTTTCTTT.